One sample yielded the 17 T cell receptor beta chains listed below, sequenced in a study of T cell changes during pregnancy in multiple sclerosis. The assay was immunoSEQ multiplex PCR, and TCRdb's table has in-frame clones only and misses some. The repertoire holds around 92,000 clones, with 94% as singletons. This specimen was peripheral blood, taken in the third trimester of pregnancy. The source is a female donor with multiple sclerosis, enrolled in a pregnancy study.

The CDR3 DNA reads as TGCGCCAGCAGCCAAGGGGCCTATGGCTACACCTTC. Translating gives CASSQGAYGYTF. V and J are TRBV4-1 and TRBJ1-2; D gene uncertain. The CDR3 extends over 12 amino acids. V shed 1 base and J shed 4 bases, with 4 bases lying between them. The germline V gene encodes CDR1 MGHRA and CDR2 YSYEKL.

V is TRBV28 and J is TRBJ1-5, with a possible D match to TRBD1 (6 bases). CDR1 is MDHEN and CDR2 is SYDVKM in the germline V gene. This CDR3 has 12 residues. V lost 8 bases to trimming and J lost 3 bases, with 8 bases between them. CDR3 residues: CASDRINQPQHF. CDR3 in DNA: TGTGCCAGCGACAGGATCAATCAGCCCCAGCATTTT.

The chain has TRBV7-2 and TRBJ2-2; 8 bases line up with TRBD1. Germline V lookup: CDR1 SGHTA, CDR2 FQGNSA. The CDR3 is made up of 14 amino acids. After removal of 8 bases from V and 4 bases from J, the junction contained 6 bases not matched to a gene. The CDR3 DNA reads TGTGCCAGCGGACAGGGTGGGGTCACCGGGGAGCTGTTTTTT. It is translated as CASGQGGVTGELFF.

This sequence joins TRBV15 and TRBJ1-2; 8 positions agree with TRBD1. This CDR3 region has 15 residues. The germline CDR1 and CDR2 sequences are LNHNV and YYDKDF (reference sequence). V shed 7 bases and J 4 bases; nucleotides not matched to a gene: 11. In DNA form, the CDR3 reads TGTGCCACCAACCCCGGACAGGGCAACACCTATGGCTACACCTTC. This translates into CATNPGQGNTYGYTF.

The genes are TRBV27 and TRBJ1-2, with a weak D call TRBD1 (6 bases). V lost 6 bases and J 6 bases, leaving 11 bases between the germline ends. CDR3 length equals 12 residues. The germline V gene encodes CDR1 MNHEY and CDR2 SMNVEV (reference sequence). In nucleotides, the CDR3 is TGTGCCAGCAGGACAGGCATTCATGGCTACACCTTC. This sequence encodes CASRTGIHGYTF.

This sequence joins TRBV6-4 and TRBJ2-1; TRBD2 aligns across 13 bases. Losses at the gene ends were 3 bases for V and 7 bases for J; bases not matched to a gene: 6. Germline CDR1 and CDR2: MRHNA and SNTAGT. There are 16 residues in the CDR3. This CDR3 reads CASSEEGTSGKNEQFF. The CDR3 bases are TGTGCCAGCAGTGAGGAAGGGACTAGCGGGAAAAATGAGCAGTTCTTC.

V usage is TRBV19 and J usage is TRBJ1-5, with TRBD1 identical over 8 bases. The germline V gene has CDR1 LNHDA and CDR2 SQIVND (reference sequence). The CDR3 sequence is 16 residues long. V was clipped by 7 bases and J by 3 bases; unmatched bases: 11. The CDR3 protein is CASIRTGTGVNQPQHF. CDR3 nucleotides: TGTGCCAGTATAAGAACCGGGACAGGTGTCAATCAGCCCCAGCATTTT.

This sequence joins TRBV28 and TRBJ2-7, with D hard to call. Germline lookup yields CDR1 MDHEN and CDR2 SYDVKM. V dropped 7 bases and J dropped 2 bases, with 9 bases sitting between them. CDR3 length equals 12 residues. The CDR3 coding sequence is TGTGCCAGCATTGGAGCCACCTACGAGCAGTACTTC. Translated, it gives CASIGATYEQYF. Complete variable domain (other parts from reference TRBV28 and TRBJ2-7): DVKVTQSSRYLVKRTGEKVFLECVQDMDHENMFWYRQDPGLGLRLIYFSYDVKMKEKGDIPEGYSVSREKKERFSLILESASTNQTSMYLCASIGATYEQYFGPGTRLTVT.

J is TRBJ2-7 and V is TRBV29-1, with 7 bases aligning to TRBD1. Germline loops: CDR1 SQVTM, CDR2 ANQGSEA. The trim removed 7 bases at V and 3 bases at J, leaving 12 bases unmatched. This CDR3 is built from 14 residues. The CDR3 DNA reads as TGCAGCGCCGAGACCGGGACAGAGGGCTACGAGCAGTACTTC. Protein product: CSAETGTEGYEQYF.

This clone was seen a single time. The chain links TRBV27 to TRBJ2-5, with a tentative D call TRBD1 (5 bases). Germline loops: CDR1 MNHEY, CDR2 SMNVEV (reference sequence). This CDR3 contains 13 residues. V lost 5 bases, J lost 4 bases, and 11 bases lay in between. CDR3 region: CASSVGDRETQYF. CDR3 nucleotides: TGTGCCAGCAGTGTAGGGGATCGAGAGACCCAGTACTTC.

The CDR3 DNA reads as TGTGCCAGCAGCTTGGAGGTGATGGGTGTTCGGGGCACTGAAGCTTTCTTT. This sequence encodes CASSLEVMGVRGTEAFF. This chain joins TRBV5-4 and TRBJ1-1; D unresolved. Trimming pared 0 bases from V and 4 bases from J, leaving 19 bases between. CDR1 is SGHNT, CDR2 YYREEE, per germline (reference sequence). The CDR3 runs 17 residues.

The chain links TRBV27 to TRBJ2-7; D not certain. This CDR3 is 12 amino acids long. Germline CDR1 reads MNHEY; CDR2 reads SMNVEV (reference sequence). The V end lost 7 bases, the J end lost 2 bases, and 9 bases lay between the germline ends. CDR3: CASTGPAYEQYF. DNA for the CDR3: TGTGCCAGCACTGGCCCCGCCTACGAGCAGTACTTC.

The V gene is TRBV18, the J gene TRBJ1-2, with 9 bases that match TRBD1. CDR1 and CDR2 from the germline V gene are KGHSH and LQKENI. The CDR3 is made up of 14 amino acids. Trimming removed 0 bases from V and 8 bases from J; junction bases left unmatched: 4. The CDR3 reads CASSPPGTGRGYTF. CDR3 coding DNA: TGTGCCAGCTCACCACCCGGGACAGGGCGCGGCTACACCTTC.

This chain uses TRBV6-5 with TRBJ1-5; 7 bases align to TRBD1. CDR1 is MNHEY and CDR2 is SVGAGI in the germline V gene. The CDR3 sequence is 14 residues long. Trimming at V came to 6 bases and at J to 3 bases, leaving 5 bases not matched to a gene. For the CDR3, the DNA is TGTGCCAGCAGCCCGGGACAGAACAATCAGCCCCAGCATTTT. Amino acid sequence: CASSPGQNNQPQHF.

This chain connects TRBV15 to TRBJ2-7; the D gene is possibly TRBD1 (6 bases). Germline V gene lookup returns CDR1 LNHNV and CDR2 YYDKDF (reference sequence). The ends were cut back, 6 bases at V and 4 bases at J, with 7 bases in the middle. The CDR3 has 11 amino acids. CDR3 loop: CATSTGYEQYF. For the CDR3, the DNA is TGTGCCACCAGTACAGGGTACGAGCAGTACTTC.

The chain recombines TRBV5-1 with TRBJ1-3; D is undetermined. CDR1 SGHRS and CDR2 YFSETQ come from the germline V gene. This CDR3 has 14 residues. V lost 2 bases and J 1 base, leaving 7 bases between the germline ends. CDR3 amino acids: CASSLSGSGNTIYF. The CDR3 region has the DNA TGCGCCAGCAGCTTATCAGGATCTGGAAACACCATATATTTT.

The chain carries TRBV28 and TRBJ1-2, with 7 bases identical to TRBD1. CDR1 is MDHEN, CDR2 SYDVKM, per germline. The CDR3 length is 17 residues. With V trimmed by 7 bases and J by 7 bases, 21 bases remained unmatched. The CDR3 DNA is TGTGCCAGCACCCCTCCCGGGACGACAGGGCCTACTAGTGGCTACACCTTC. It specifies CASTPPGTTGPTSGYTF.